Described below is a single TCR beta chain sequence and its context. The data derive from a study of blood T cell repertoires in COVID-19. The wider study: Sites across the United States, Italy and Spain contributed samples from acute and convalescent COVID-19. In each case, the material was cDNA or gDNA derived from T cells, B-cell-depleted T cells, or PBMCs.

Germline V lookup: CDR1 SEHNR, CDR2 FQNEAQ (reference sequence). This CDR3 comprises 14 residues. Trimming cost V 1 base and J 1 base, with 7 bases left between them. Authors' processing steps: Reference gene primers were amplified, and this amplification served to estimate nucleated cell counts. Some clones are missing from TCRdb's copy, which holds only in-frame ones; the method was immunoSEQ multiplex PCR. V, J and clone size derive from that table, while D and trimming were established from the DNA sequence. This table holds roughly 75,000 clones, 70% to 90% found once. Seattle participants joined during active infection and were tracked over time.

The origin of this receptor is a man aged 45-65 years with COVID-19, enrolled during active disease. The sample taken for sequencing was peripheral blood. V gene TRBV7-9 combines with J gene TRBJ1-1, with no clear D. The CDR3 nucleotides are TGTGCCAGCAGCTTAGGTGGGCAGAACACTGAAGCTTTCTTT. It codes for CASSLGGQNTEAFF.